This T cell receptor (beta chain) came from a study of CD8+ T cells in alopecia areata (dated by TCRdb to the late 2010s). Regarding the complete study: Treated patients were enrolled in an open-label pilot trial of oral tofacitinib at 5 to 10 mg twice daily for moderate-to-severe alopecia areata. Tofacitinib was administered for 6 to 18 months, and 6 months of follow-up off drug were then conducted to assess delayed response and recurrence. For the treated patients, the SALT score, which quantifies what percentage of scalp surface area is affected, served as the measure of disease severity. To study T cell clonal expansion in alopecia areata, the researchers applied high-throughput TCRbeta sequencing to both the C3H/HeJ mouse model and human patients. In humans, TCRbeta sequencing was performed on scalp tissue and on sorted CD4+ and CD8+ peripheral blood T cells from healthy controls and from patients with patchy or totalis/universalis alopecia areata. Biopsies were taken from tofacitinib-treated patients at baseline and again at 4 and 24 weeks into treatment, and several of those patients also had a later scalp biopsy. Scalp clonality was compared across normal scalp (n=4), patchy alopecia areata scalp (n=8), and alopecia totalis/universalis scalp (n=8). The RNA source kit depended on sample type: the PAXgene miRNA kit for fixed scalp, the miRNeasy kit for PBMCs, and the RNeasy kit for mouse skin. TCRbeta CDR3 regions were amplified by immunoSEQ multiplex PCR with 35 Vbeta forward and 13 Jbeta reverse primers.

Turning to this clone: Its cognate antigen has yet to be identified. The input lacks base qualities; no much larger clone sits a single base away.

The time point tag for this specimen amounts to: around 4 weeks on oral tofacitinib. The label giving this sample's treatment or condition can be read as: oral pan-JAK inhibitor, 5-10 mg twice daily. From alopecia areata patients, peripheral blood was collected along with lesional scalp punch biopsies. PBMCs were isolated by density centrifugation and stained for CD3, CD4 and CD8, after which CD4+ and CD8+ T cells were sorted on a FACSAria. CDR1 SQVTM and CDR2 ANQGSEA were looked up in the germline V gene. Trimming takes 1 base from V and 8 bases from J, and the germline ends sit 20 bases apart. The CDR3 goes from the cysteine to the phenylalanine over 15 residues. Only the CDR3 region is kept as DNA, spanning 45 bases read in frame from base 1. General study outcomes and caveats: Tofacitinib significantly lowered scalp clonality and the number of expanded CD8+ clones among the top 100 scalp clones. Compared with normal scalp, lesional scalp, particularly in alopecia totalis/universalis, had higher clonality and more expanded CD8+ clones, which suggests antigenic drive. During tofacitinib treatment, many expanded lesional clones remained in scalp and blood, and this persistence may partly explain relapse after treatment is stopped. Because the treated cohort was small and included a single nonresponder, larger studies are needed to assess links between baseline CD8+ expansion and response. Shared TCR sequences between patients were less evident than in mice, which may be partly attributable to HLA diversity in the patient population. Unlike mouse skin, where gammadelta T cells dominate, normal human skin contains resident alphabeta T cells that get sequenced too, which complicates analysis of the scalp TCR repertoire.

Preparation of the library involved the immunoSEQ multiplex PCR assay. For TCR sequencing, RNA was extracted from every sample and reverse transcribed into cDNA to serve as template. First-strand cDNA was synthesized with SuperScript III using a 2:1 mix of oligo-dT and random hexamers. A synthetic immune receptor repertoire was used to measure amplification bias, and any remaining bias was corrected computationally. On the authors' methods: Raw reads were preprocessed to remove errors, and CDR3 was defined according to IMGT conventions as the region from the conserved cysteine to phenylalanine. Clonality was computed as 1 minus the Shannon entropy, with the entropy normalized by log2 of the number of productive unique TCRs. Scalp TCRbeta sequences were cross-referenced with sorted blood CD4 and CD8 repertoires so that the CD4 or CD8 identity of scalp clones could be inferred. The immuneACCESS repertoire file appears here via TCRdb, limited to in-frame rearrangements. These files lack a portion of the clones; in checked studies, under half of the deficit traces to unresolved V genes, and the cause of the others is not known. That table is the source of V, J and clone size, and D and trimming were worked out from the DNA. The sample table shows about 150,000 clones, and 45% to 60% are seen once. Clones ranked in the top ten supply about a sixth of the sample.

The TCR comes from a human donor with alopecia areata. Sequences were derived from CD8+ T cells sorted from blood, sampled at week 4, from a patient treated with tofacitinib. This sequence uses TRBV29-1 and TRBJ1-2; confidence is insufficient to name the D gene. The CDR3 sequence is CSVEVTRGGIYGYTF. The nucleotide sequence reads as follows: TGCAGCGTTGAAGTAACTCGCGGAGGGATCTACGGCTACACCTTC.